The 4 T cell receptor beta chains below come from one sample, sequenced in a study of blood T cell repertoires in COVID-19. TCRdb's copy holds only in-frame clones and misses some; the assay was immunoSEQ multiplex PCR. Of approximately 170,000 clones listed, around 86% are singletons. Sequences were obtained from peripheral blood. Receptors originate from a woman of 80 years or more in a cohort sampled during active or convalescent COVID-19.

This sequence joins TRBV12-3 or TRBV12-4 and TRBJ1-1; D not certain. The length of the CDR3 is 12 residues. The V gene lost 2 bases and the J gene lost 10 bases, with 11 bases spanning the gap. The CDR3 here is CASSLRAAIAFF. The CDR3 DNA sequence: TGTGCCAGCAGTTTACGCGCGGCTATAGCTTTCTTT.

The chain carries TRBV20-1 and TRBJ2-1, with 7 nucleotides matching TRBD1. CDR1 is DFQATT and CDR2 is SNEGSKA in the germline V gene (reference sequence). This CDR3 is 10 amino acids long. J was trimmed by 10 bases and V by 5 bases; bases with no gene match: 2. CDR3 in amino acids: CSAADREQFF. For the CDR3, the DNA is TGCAGTGCTGCGGACAGGGAGCAGTTCTTC.

The J gene is TRBJ2-1, the V gene TRBV30; the D gene is possibly TRBD1 (6 bases). Trimming stripped 0 bases from V and 16 bases from J, with 19 bases between. The CDR3 sequence is 13 residues long. The V gene's germline CDR1 is GTSNPN and CDR2 SVGIG (reference sequence). DNA for the CDR3: TGTGCCTGGAGTGTGGCCCGTACAGGGCGTAACTTCTTC. This gives the protein CAWSVARTGRNFF.

The gene calls are TRBV29-1 and TRBJ1-2, with TRBD1 identical over 7 bases. Trimming cost V 6 bases and J 6 bases; bases outside gene matches: 4. Per the germline V gene, CDR1 is SQVTM and CDR2 is ANQGSEA. The CDR3 has 11 amino acids. The CDR3 sequence: CSVGTVNGYTF. CDR3 nucleotide sequence: TGCAGCGTGGGGACAGTTAATGGCTACACCTTC.